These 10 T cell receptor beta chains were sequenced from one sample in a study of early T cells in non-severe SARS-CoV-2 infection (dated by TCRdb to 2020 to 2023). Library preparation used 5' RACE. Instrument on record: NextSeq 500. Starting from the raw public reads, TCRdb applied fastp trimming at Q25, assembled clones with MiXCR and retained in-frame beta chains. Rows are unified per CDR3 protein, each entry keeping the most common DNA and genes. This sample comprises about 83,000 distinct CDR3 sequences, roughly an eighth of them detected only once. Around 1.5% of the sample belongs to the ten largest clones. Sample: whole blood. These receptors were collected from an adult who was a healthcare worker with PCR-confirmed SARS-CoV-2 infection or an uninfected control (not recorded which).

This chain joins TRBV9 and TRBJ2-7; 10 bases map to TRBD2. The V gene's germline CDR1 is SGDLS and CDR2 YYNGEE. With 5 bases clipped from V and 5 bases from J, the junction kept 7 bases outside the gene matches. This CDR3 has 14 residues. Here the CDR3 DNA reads TGTGCCAGCAGTCCGGGACTAGCGAGAGACGAGCAGTACTTC. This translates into CASSPGLARDEQYF.

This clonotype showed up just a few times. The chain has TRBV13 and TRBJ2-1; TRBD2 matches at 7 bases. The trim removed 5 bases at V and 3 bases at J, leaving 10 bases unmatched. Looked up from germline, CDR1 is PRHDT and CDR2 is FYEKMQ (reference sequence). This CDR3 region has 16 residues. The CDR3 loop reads CASSRVGGKDYNEQFF. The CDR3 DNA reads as TGTGCCAGCAGCAGAGTCGGGGGGAAGGACTACAATGAGCAGTTCTTC.

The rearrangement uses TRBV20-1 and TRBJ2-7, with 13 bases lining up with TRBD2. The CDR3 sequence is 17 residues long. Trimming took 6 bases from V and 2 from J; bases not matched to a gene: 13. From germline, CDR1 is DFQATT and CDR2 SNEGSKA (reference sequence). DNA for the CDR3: TGCAGTGCCGCGGGCGGCGGACTAGCGGGGGCAACCTACGAGCAGTACTTC. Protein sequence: CSAAGGGLAGATYEQYF.

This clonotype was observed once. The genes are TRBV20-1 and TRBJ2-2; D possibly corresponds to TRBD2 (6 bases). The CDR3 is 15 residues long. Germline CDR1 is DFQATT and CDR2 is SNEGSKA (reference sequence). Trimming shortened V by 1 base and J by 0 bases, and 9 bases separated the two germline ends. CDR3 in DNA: TGCAGTGCTAGAGGGGAGCGGGCGAACACCGGGGAGCTGTTTTTT. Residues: CSARGERANTGELFF.

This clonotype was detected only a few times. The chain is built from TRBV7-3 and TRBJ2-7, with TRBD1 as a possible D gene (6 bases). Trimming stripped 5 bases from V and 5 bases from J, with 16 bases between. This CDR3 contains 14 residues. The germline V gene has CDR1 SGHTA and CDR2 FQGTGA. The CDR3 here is CASSAAGGGDEQYF. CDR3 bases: TGTGCCAGCAGCGCCGCTGGGGGCGGAGACGAGCAGTACTTC. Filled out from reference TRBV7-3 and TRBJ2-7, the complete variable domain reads GAGVSQTPSNKVTEKGKYVELRCDPISGHTALYWYRQSLGQGPEFLIYFQGTGAADDSGLPNDRFFAVRPEGSVSTLKIQRTERGDSAVYLCASSAAGGGDEQYFGPGTRLTVT.

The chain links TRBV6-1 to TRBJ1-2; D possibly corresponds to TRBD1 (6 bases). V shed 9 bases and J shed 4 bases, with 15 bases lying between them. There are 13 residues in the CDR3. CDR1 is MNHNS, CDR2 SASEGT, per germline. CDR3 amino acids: CASMRVDSYGYTF. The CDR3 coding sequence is TGTGCCAGTATGCGCGTGGACAGCTATGGCTACACCTTC.

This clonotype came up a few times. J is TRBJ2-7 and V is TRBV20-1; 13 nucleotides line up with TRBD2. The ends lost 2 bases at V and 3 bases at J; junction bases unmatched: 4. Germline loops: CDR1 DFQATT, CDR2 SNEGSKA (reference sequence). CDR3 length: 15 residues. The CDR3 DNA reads TGCAGTGCTAGATTTGGGACTAGCGGGGTCTACGAGCAGTACTTC. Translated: CSARFGTSGVYEQYF.

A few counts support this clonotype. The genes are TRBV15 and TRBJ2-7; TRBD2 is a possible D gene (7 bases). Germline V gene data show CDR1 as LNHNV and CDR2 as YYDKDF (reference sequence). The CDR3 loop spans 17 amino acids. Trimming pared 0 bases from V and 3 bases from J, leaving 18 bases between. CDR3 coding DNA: TGTGCCACCAGCAGAGATGTGGGGGGGCGTCGTTTCTACGAGCAGTACTTC. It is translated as CATSRDVGGRRFYEQYF. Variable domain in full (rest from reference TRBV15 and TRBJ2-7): DAMVIQNPRYQVTQFGKPVTLSCSQTLNHNVMYWYQQKSSQAPKLLFHYYDKDFNNEADTPDNFQSRRPNTSFCFLDIRSPGLGDTAMYLCATSRDVGGRRFYEQYFGPGTRLTVT.

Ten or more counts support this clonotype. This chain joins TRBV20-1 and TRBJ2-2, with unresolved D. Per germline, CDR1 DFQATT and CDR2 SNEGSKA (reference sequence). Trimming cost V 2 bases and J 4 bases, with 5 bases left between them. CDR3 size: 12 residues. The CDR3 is CSARHTTGELFF. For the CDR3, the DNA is TGCAGTGCTAGACACACCACCGGGGAGCTGTTTTTT.

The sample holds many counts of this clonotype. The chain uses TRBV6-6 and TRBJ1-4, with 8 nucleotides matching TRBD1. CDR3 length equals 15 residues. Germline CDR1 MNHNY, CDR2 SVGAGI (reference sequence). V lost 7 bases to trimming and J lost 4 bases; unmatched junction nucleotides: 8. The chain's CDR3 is CASTDSGGVNEKLFF. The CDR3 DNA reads TGTGCCAGCACGGATTCAGGGGGCGTTAATGAAAAACTGTTTTTT.